Sequencing of this TCR beta chain was carried out in a study of response to subunit inactivated influenza vaccine. TCRdb re-called the RT-PCR reads through MiXCR, storing one row per CDR3 protein. The sample holds about 160,000 distinct CDR3 sequences; about 11% are singletons and the top ten take roughly 12%. This CDR3 has 11 residues. Germline loops: CDR1 ENHRY, CDR2 SYGVKD. The trim removed 10 bases at V and 4 bases at J, leaving 3 bases unmatched. The genes are TRBV10-3 and TRBJ1-2; 7 nucleotides agree with TRBD1. This TCR was sampled from a man aged 50-60 years who received an inactivated influenza vaccine. Sequencing was performed on non-naive T cells sorted from PBMCs, taken 40 to 50 days after vaccination. CDR3 in amino acids: CATTGTYGYTF. In DNA, the CDR3 is TGTGCCACGACAGGGACCTATGGCTACACCTTC.